What follows is one TCR beta chain and its context. The length of the CDR3 is 14 residues. The germline V gene encodes CDR1 MDHEN and CDR2 SYDVKM. The V end lost 2 bases, the J end lost 10 bases, and 17 bases lay between the germline ends. The data were obtained in a study of control samples from healthy donors and cancer patients. This table comes from immunoSEQ multiplex PCR, and its TCRdb copy is limited to in-frame clones, with some not included. The sample records over 150,000 clones, about 92% being singletons. Input material: blood. This receptor was identified in a man younger than 45 in good health. This sequence joins TRBV28 and TRBJ1-1; D call uncertain. DNA for the CDR3: TGTGCCAGCAGTTTAACTTGGCGTCTCGCGGGAGCTTTCTTT. Its protein product is CASSLTWRLAGAFF.